This TCR beta chain was recorded in a study of CXCR3-negative and CXCR3-positive naive CD8 T cells (dated by TCRdb to about 2019). With regard to the full study: In total, some 140 million TRB reads were obtained, which works out to roughly 1.5 +/- 0.3 million reads per library. The diversity and physicochemical repertoire analyses included under 12 donors pooled from two independent experiments. The TRBV-TRBJ cluster analysis covered naive subsets from several donors and memory cells from 3 donors. What the authors observed across the whole study: Compared with CXCR3-negative naive cells, CXCR3-positive naive cells had TRB CDR3s with higher hydrophobicity (lower Kidera factor 4), lower energy, and higher strength and volume indices. Freshly isolated PBMCs were used for most assays because CXCR3 expression went down partially after cryopreservation. Comparably high repertoire diversity was found in both naive subsets, whereas much lower repertoire diversity was found in memory CD8+ T cells. Because surface CD5, which has been linked to self-reactivity in mice, was comparable between naive subsets, TCR interaction strength was also inferred from TRB CDR3 physicochemical properties. Naive CXCR3-negative and CXCR3-positive cells from the same donor showed similar TRBV-TRBJ usage, whereas memory cells showed distinct patterns.

Details on this clonotype: Its specific antigen is unknown.

Each CD8+ T cell subset was flow-sorted in triplicate, and 250,000 to 300,000 cells per subset were placed directly into RLT lysis buffer. To exclude memory contaminants, naive CD8+ T cells were stringently defined as CD45RO-CCR7+CD27+CD95-. Standard density gradient centrifugation was used to isolate peripheral blood mononuclear cells from buffy coats. A FACSAria III was used to flow-sort naive CXCR3-negative and CXCR3-positive CD8+ T cells. An RNeasy Mini Kit was used to extract total RNA from the sorted cells. Counted from cysteine to phenylalanine, this CDR3 has 15 amino acids. There is no recorded DNA. The germline V gene yields MGHRA for CDR1 and YSYEKL for CDR2. Sequencer: NextSeq 550. The Human TCR Profiling Kit (MiLaboratory) was used to make UMI-labeled 5' RACE TRB cDNA libraries. The full amount of extracted RNA was used for cDNA synthesis, and the full amount of resulting cDNA was used for PCR amplification. Libraries were prepared in parallel using an identical number of PCR cycles. Per the original workflow: About 50,000 +/- 10,000 unique UMI-labeled TRB cDNA molecules per library were extracted with MIGEC and MiXCR, with at least two reads per UMI required. Each library averaged roughly 40,000 +/- 10,000 functional in-frame TRB CDR3 nucleotide clonotypes without stop codons. After downsampling to 5000 UMI-labeled TRB molecules per sample, diversity metrics such as normalized Shannon-Wiener and Chao1 were calculated in VDJtools. For the central five CDR3 residues, VDJtools calculated physicochemical properties weighted by clonotype size, namely interaction energy, strength, volume and Kidera factor 4. TCRdb reprocessed the reads and lists each CDR3 protein sequence as a single entry, with no DNA. Clone size and V and J calls follow TCRdb, not the original study. The sample's own table lists about 60,000 distinct CDR3 sequences. The ten largest clones capture under 0.55% of the sample.

Here the chain combines TRBV4-1 and TRBJ1-1; TCRdb designates TRBD1, a call that cannot be tested without DNA. This clonotype was sampled from a human donor in good health. Some clones in this sample may be carry-over from other donors' samples. The sequencing sample was made of naive CXCR3+ CD8+ T cells from blood. Reading the label with the study, this specimen's cell subset or site is: CD45RO-CCR7+CD27+CD95- naive CD8+ T cells expressing CXCR3 (TNR3+). The CDR3 region reads CASSQEGTVGTEAFF.